The 14 T cell receptor beta chains presented below share a single source sample, sequenced in a study of Ad26.COV2.S vaccination and SARS-CoV-2 variants. Clones were sequenced by immunoSEQ multiplex PCR, and TCRdb holds only the in-frame ones, with some missing. The sample shows about 350,000 clones, 92% of them seen only once. Sequences were derived from peripheral blood, sampled after recovery from COVID-19. These receptors were obtained from a human donor who had recovered from COVID-19.

In this sample, this clone turned up once. The gene calls are TRBV6-5 and TRBJ1-2, with a tentative D call TRBD1 (6 bases). Germline-derived CDR1 and CDR2 are MNHEY and SVGAGI. The V and J ends lost 2 bases and 8 bases respectively, with 15 bases between them. This CDR3 has 14 amino acids. The CDR3 nucleotides are TGTGCCAGCAGTTACGCTGGGGGCGGAGGGGGCTACACCTTC. This encodes CASSYAGGGGGYTF.

V and J are TRBV7-9 and TRBJ2-3; TRBD2 agrees at 8 bases. There are 15 residues in the CDR3. V trimming: 3 bases; J trimming: 4 bases; junction bases outside the gene matches: 6. Germline V gene sequence: CDR1 SEHNR, CDR2 FQNEAQ (reference sequence). The CDR3 coding sequence is TGTGCCAGCAGCTTGTCGGGGGGGCCGGCAGATACGCAGTATTTT. Encoded protein: CASSLSGGPADTQYF.

The V and J genes are TRBV24-1 and TRBJ2-5; 7 bases fit TRBD1. Losses at the gene ends were 2 bases for V and 7 bases for J; bases not matched to a gene: 3. The CDR3 totals 13 residues. CDR1 is KGHDR and CDR2 is SFDVKD in the germline V gene. The CDR3 region has the DNA TGTGCCACCAGTGATTCGAACAGGGGGACCCAGTACTTC. It encodes CATSDSNRGTQYF.

This chain uses TRBV24-1 with TRBJ1-3, with TRBD1 as a possible D gene (5 bases). The germline V and J ends were trimmed by 9 bases and 1 base, with 15 bases remaining between them. The CDR3 loop spans 15 amino acids. Germline V gene data show CDR1 as KGHDR and CDR2 as SFDVKD. CDR3 in DNA: TGTGCCACCCTGGGACCTCCTGGGTCTGGAAACACCATATATTTT. This translates into CATLGPPGSGNTIYF.

This clone came up once. The chain joins TRBV7-2 to TRBJ1-3; tentative D call: TRBD1 (6 bases). CDR1 and CDR2 (germline): SGHTA, FQGNSA. The CDR3 totals 14 residues. Trimming stripped 3 bases from V and 0 bases from J, with 6 bases between. The CDR3 region has the DNA TGTGCCAGCAGCTTGACAGGCTCTGGAAACACCATATATTTT. This sequence encodes CASSLTGSGNTIYF.

The chain has TRBV11-2 and TRBJ1-6, with D tentatively TRBD1 (6 bases). Trimming cost V 1 base and J 10 bases, with 14 bases left between them. Per germline, CDR1 SGHAT and CDR2 FQNNGV. This CDR3 has 15 residues. CDR3 region: CASSLVTGRGSPLHF. The CDR3 DNA is TGTGCCAGCAGCTTAGTTACAGGGCGCGGGTCACCCCTCCACTTT.

V is TRBV7-3 and J is TRBJ2-1; TRBD2 is a possible D gene (7 bases). V lost 5 bases to trimming and J lost 8 bases, with 16 bases between them. The CDR3 length is 14 residues. The germline CDR1 and CDR2 sequences are SGHTA and FQGTGA. CDR3: CASSPWGGADEQFF. CDR3 DNA: TGTGCCAGCAGCCCTTGGGGGGGGGCGGATGAGCAGTTCTTC.

The V gene is TRBV27, the J gene TRBJ2-3; 12 bases line up with TRBD2. V lost 3 bases, J lost 6 bases, and 7 bases stayed unmatched. The CDR3 is 16 amino acids. Per germline, CDR1 MNHEY and CDR2 SMNVEV (reference sequence). CDR3 sequence reads: CASSLVLAGGSDTQYF. Here the CDR3 DNA reads TGTGCCAGCAGTTTGGTACTAGCGGGGGGATCGGATACGCAGTATTTT.

The chain links TRBV29-1 to TRBJ1-2, with no clear D. Germline CDR1 reads SQVTM; CDR2 reads ANQGSEA. Trimming removed 6 bases at V and 2 bases at J, with 7 bases between. CDR3 length equals 11 residues. The CDR3 DNA reads TGCAGCGTAAAAACAAACTATGGCTACACCTTC. Translating gives CSVKTNYGYTF.

This chain joins TRBV5-1 and TRBJ1-5, with 8 bases lining up with TRBD1. Germline assignment: CDR1 SGHRS and CDR2 YFSETQ. The ends lost 5 bases at V and 4 bases at J; junction bases unmatched: 8. The CDR3 length is 15 residues. The CDR3 loop reads CASRLDRAPNQPQHF. CDR3 nucleotides: TGCGCCAGCAGGCTGGACAGGGCTCCAAATCAGCCCCAGCATTTT.

This chain links TRBV4-1 with TRBJ2-1; 11 nucleotides align to TRBD1. The CDR3 length is 18 residues. J lost 4 bases, V lost 1 base, and 9 bases had no gene match. Germline loops: CDR1 MGHRA, CDR2 YSYEKL. The CDR3 coding sequence is TGCGCCAGCAGCCAAGTTTTAGCCTGGGACAGGGGGTACAATGAGCAGTTCTTC. It codes for CASSQVLAWDRGYNEQFF.

The chain joins TRBV5-8 to TRBJ2-2; D uncertain. Between the trimmed V and J ends, which lost 0 bases and 4 bases, there was a span of 7 bases. Germline assignment: CDR1 SGHTS and CDR2 YDEGEE. This CDR3 has 14 amino acids. The CDR3 reads CASSLVLSTGELFF. In nucleotides, the CDR3 is TGTGCCAGCAGCTTGGTTCTGAGCACCGGGGAGCTGTTTTTT.

CDR3: CASSESPPSYTF. The CDR3 DNA sequence: TGTGCCAGCAGTGAATCTCCGCCAAGCTACACCTTC. This chain links TRBV6-1 with TRBJ1-2; no clear D gene. Deletions cut 2 bases from V and 9 bases from J, with 10 bases between. CDR1 is MNHNS and CDR2 is SASEGT in the germline V gene. The CDR3 length is 12 residues.

The chain uses TRBV18 and TRBJ1-2; the D gene is possibly TRBD1 (5 bases). This CDR3 comprises 13 residues. Trimming left V 1 base short and J 2 bases short, with 5 bases between. Germline CDR1 KGHSH, CDR2 LQKENI. CDR3 protein: CASSPRGNYGYTF. The CDR3 region has the DNA TGTGCCAGCTCACCACGGGGGAACTATGGCTACACCTTC.